This TCR beta chain was observed in a study of T cell responses to AZD1222 COVID-19 vaccine. At the level of the study: Pooled together were second doses at about 4 or about 12 weeks. Study observations and caveats: The donors showed a predominance of white British ancestry and of females, with possible underestimation of clonal diversity. Spike-specific TCR depth and breadth grew after two AZD1222 doses.

The table came from immunoSEQ multiplex PCR; TCRdb's copy has only in-frame clones and leaves some out. The sample carries about 170,000 clones, 80% to 90% recorded once. To note about this clone: Its antigen is not known.

The receptor was isolated from an adult in good health. Sequenced here: peripheral blood, sampled on day 0 of AZD1222 vaccination.

In DNA form, the CDR3 reads TGTGCCAGCAGTTTGACAGGGGCTAATCAGCCCCAGCATTTT. It is translated as CASSLTGANQPQHF. The chain has TRBV27 and TRBJ1-5; 8 nucleotides agree with TRBD1. With V trimmed by 3 bases and J by 4 bases, 2 bases remained unmatched. CDR1 and CDR2 (germline): MNHEY, SMNVEV (reference sequence). There are 14 residues in the CDR3.